The 7 T cell receptor beta chains below were found in one sample sequenced in a study of cytomegalovirus exposure and HLA in healthy donors. Profiled with immunoSEQ multiplex PCR; TCRdb holds only in-frame clones, not every one. The repertoire includes roughly 56,000 clones, 93% of them detected once, and approximately 1.7% sits in the top ten. Sequenced sample: PBMCs. The source of these receptors is a young woman in good health and CMV-seropositive.

This clone was recorded only once. The J gene is TRBJ1-2, the V gene TRBV6-1, with TRBD1 identical over 7 bases. V trimming: 7 bases; J trimming: 4 bases; junction bases outside the gene matches: 9. This CDR3 region has 14 residues. CDR1 and CDR2 (germline): MNHNS, SASEGT. This CDR3 reads CASTALGDSYGYTF. The DNA for the CDR3 is TGTGCCAGCACCGCCCTAGGGGACAGCTATGGCTACACCTTC.

The V and J genes are TRBV7-9 and TRBJ2-3; 8 bases fit TRBD2. This CDR3 contains 15 residues. CDR1 and CDR2 from the germline V gene are SEHNR and FQNEAQ (reference sequence). Trimming took 4 bases from V and 2 from J; bases not matched to a gene: 5. The CDR3 reads CASSSSGGHTDTQYF. CDR3 nucleotides: TGTGCCAGCAGCTCCTCGGGGGGGCACACAGATACGCAGTATTTT.

CDR3 coding DNA: TGCAGCGTGGGAGACAGGGGCTCCTACAATGAGCAGTTCTTC. This sequence encodes CSVGDRGSYNEQFF. The chain carries TRBV29-1 and TRBJ2-1; TRBD1 aligns across 8 bases. The germline V gene encodes CDR1 SQVTM and CDR2 ANQGSEA. The CDR3 is 14 residues long. Losses at the gene ends were 6 bases for V and 0 bases for J; bases not matched to a gene: 4.

This sequence joins TRBV7-2 and TRBJ1-1; 7 bases are a match to TRBD1. This CDR3 is built from 17 residues. The germline gives CDR1 SGHTA, CDR2 FQGNSA. V was pared by 5 bases and J by 0 bases, with 12 bases of the junction left unmatched. The CDR3 DNA reads TGTGCCAGCAGCCACCCAGGAACACAGGGGCTGAACACTGAAGCTTTCTTT. This encodes CASSHPGTQGLNTEAFF.

The chain employs TRBV5-6 and TRBJ2-4, with 10 bases that match TRBD1. With V trimmed by 0 bases and J by 7 bases, 4 bases remained unmatched. The CDR3 has 15 residues. CDR1 and CDR2 (germline): SGHDT, YYEEEE. The CDR3 sequence: CASSLAGTGDNIQYF. The CDR3 nucleotides read TGTGCCAGCAGCTTGGCCGGGACAGGGGATAACATTCAGTACTTC.

This chain joins TRBV2 and TRBJ2-7; 9 positions match TRBD1. V shed 6 bases and J 2 bases; nucleotides not matched to a gene: 8. Looked up from germline, CDR1 is SNHLY and CDR2 is FYNNEI. The CDR3 has 15 residues. CDR3 residues: CASRSQGAHPYEQYF. CDR3 in DNA: TGTGCCAGCAGGTCACAGGGGGCCCATCCCTACGAGCAGTACTTC.

The chain employs TRBV28 and TRBJ2-3; 8 bases are a match to TRBD2. V was clipped by 0 bases and J by 1 base; unmatched bases: 0. From germline, CDR1 is MDHEN and CDR2 SYDVKM. The CDR3 spans 15 residues. CDR3 coding DNA: TGTGCCAGCAGTTTATGGCGGGGGGGCACAGATACGCAGTATTTT. Its translation is CASSLWRGGTDTQYF.